This T cell receptor (beta chain) appears in the sequencing data of a study of blood T cell repertoires in COVID-19. Study-level background: T cells, B-cell-depleted T cells, or PBMCs provided the cDNA or gDNA that served as material.

Trimming took 0 bases from V and 8 from J, leaving 5 bases between them. Germline V gives CDR1 SNHLY, CDR2 FYNNEI. This CDR3 has 12 residues. This clone was seen just once. In the authors' methods: Amplified reference gene primers provided the basis for estimating nucleated cell counts. The protocol was immunoSEQ multiplex PCR, while the TCRdb copy is restricted to in-frame clones and leaves out a portion. That table supplies the V and J calls and clone size; D and trimming were determined from the DNA. The table includes about 460,000 clones, approximately 90% detected once. In terms of age and location, participants ranged from roughly 18 to 100 years and lived in about two dozen US areas. Two negative PCRs, clearance, or symptom resolution had been documented for recovered Cohort 3 donors.

This sequence was found in a woman aged 60-70 years who had recovered from COVID-19. Sequenced sample: PBMCs or T cells enriched from blood (not recorded which). The rearrangement uses TRBV2 and TRBJ2-1; no firm D call. CDR3 in amino acids: CASSEARYEQFF. The CDR3 coding sequence is TGTGCCAGCAGTGAAGCCCGGTATGAGCAGTTCTTC.